Below are 19 T cell receptor beta chains sequenced from a single sample in a study of graft-versus-host responses after intestinal transplantation. Here immunoSEQ multiplex PCR was the method, and the copy in TCRdb shows in-frame clones only, minus some. The sample has 25,000 to 35,000 clones; approximately 93% are singletons. Sequencing was performed on PBMCs, taken about 62 days after intestinal transplant. The receptors derive from a human patient who received an intestinal transplant, so some T cells may come from the graft donor.

Only a few counts were recorded for this clone. This chain connects TRBV21-1 to TRBJ2-5. TRBV21-1 is flagged as a pseudogene. The CDR3 loop spans 16 amino acids. DNA of the CDR3: TGTGCCAGCATCCGACCCGGGACGGACTACCAAGAGACCCAGTACTTC. Translation gives CASIRPGTDYQETQYF.

The V and J genes are TRBV2 and TRBJ2-3; the D gene is possibly TRBD2 (6 bases). V lost 7 bases and J lost 13, with 18 bases in between. The CDR3 runs to 12 residues. Germline CDR1 reads SNHLY; CDR2 reads FYNNEI. The CDR3 sequence: CASIGIRTIKYF. As DNA, the CDR3 is TGTGCCAGCATCGGAATTAGGACTATTAAGTATTTT.

This clone has a single count. CDR3: CASTSPQHF. CDR3 sequence (DNA): TGTGCCAGCACCTCGCCCCAGCATTTT. The V and J genes are TRBV7-9 and TRBJ1-5, with no clear D. Germline CDR1 is SEHNR and CDR2 is FQNEAQ (reference sequence). The CDR3 has 9 residues. V was shortened by 7 bases and J by 9 bases, with 4 bases between the two germline ends.

The V call is TRBV9, the J call TRBJ1-2; 11 bases fit TRBD1. V shed 9 bases and J 2 bases; nucleotides not matched to a gene: 3. This CDR3 is built from 13 residues. Germline V CDR1 and CDR2: SGDLS, YYNGEE. In nucleotides, the CDR3 is TGTGCCAACTGGACAGGGGGCAACTATGGCTACACCTTC. Its translation is CANWTGGNYGYTF.

This clone has just one count. The chain couples TRBV19 to TRBJ2-3; TRBD2 matches 11 bases. Germline V gives CDR1 LNHDA, CDR2 SQIVND (reference sequence). CDR3 length: 18 amino acids. V dropped 4 bases and J dropped 4; count of bases not matched to a gene: 13. This chain's CDR3 is CASSKQTGGTSGPDTQYF. The CDR3 DNA is TGTGCCAGTAGTAAGCAGACAGGTGGGACTAGCGGCCCAGATACGCAGTATTTT. Using reference TRBV19 and TRBJ2-3 for the parts outside the CDR3, the full variable domain is DGGITQSPKYLFRKEGQNVTLSCEQNLNHDAMYWYRQDPGQGLRLIYYSQIVNDFQKGDIAEGYSVSREKKESFPLTVTSAQKNPTAFYLCASSKQTGGTSGPDTQYFGPGTRLTVL.

The chain joins TRBV5-1 to TRBJ2-1, with 7 bases fitting TRBD1. The CDR3 extends over 17 amino acids. Per germline, CDR1 SGHRS and CDR2 YFSETQ. The trim removed 3 bases at V and 0 bases at J, leaving 9 bases unmatched. In DNA form, the CDR3 reads TGCGCCAGCAGCTGGAGCAAGGGGACAGCCTCCTACAATGAGCAGTTCTTC. This translates into CASSWSKGTASYNEQFF. Based on the CDR3 plus reference TRBV5-1 and TRBJ2-1, the full variable domain is KAGVTQTPRYLIKTRGQQVTLSCSPISGHRSVSWYQQTPGQGLQFLFEYFSETQRNKGNFPGRFSGRQFSNSRSEMNVSTLELGDSALYLCASSWSKGTASYNEQFFGPGTRLTVL.

This sequence joins TRBV7-6 and TRBJ2-7; maybe TRBD2 (6 bases). The CDR3 totals 13 residues. Germline lookup yields CDR1 SGHVS and CDR2 FNYEAQ. Trimming removed 0 bases at V and 4 bases at J, with 7 bases between. The DNA of the CDR3 is TGTGCCAGCAGCTTAGCGCTAGCGTACGAGCAGTACTTC. Translation: CASSLALAYEQYF.

This sequence joins TRBV19 and TRBJ1-2; D is possibly TRBD1 (5 bases). The germline CDR1 and CDR2 sequences are LNHDA and SQIVND (reference sequence). Trimming shortened V by 5 bases and J by 5 bases, and 39 bases separated the two germline ends. The CDR3 is 22 residues long. CDR3 in amino acids: CASSGQLGFGTGSSGGSYGYTF. Here the CDR3 DNA reads TGTGCCAGTAGTGGACAATTGGGGTTTGGCACGGGTTCCTCGGGCGGATCATATGGCTACACCTTC.

The rearrangement uses TRBV7-8 and TRBJ1-6; 9 bases match TRBD1. The V gene end was trimmed by 1 base and the J gene end by 6 bases; junction bases not matched to a gene: 4. In germline, CDR1 is SGHVS, CDR2 FQNEAQ. The CDR3 totals 16 residues. CDR3 residues: CASSLGGQGRNSPLHF. CDR3 nucleotide sequence: TGTGCCAGCAGCTTAGGGGGACAGGGTCGTAATTCACCCCTCCACTTT.

J is TRBJ2-1 and V is TRBV7-2, with TRBD2 as a possible D gene (5 bases). Trimming took 6 bases from V and 4 from J, leaving 16 bases between them. CDR1 SGHTA and CDR2 FQGNSA come from the germline V gene. The CDR3 has 15 residues. The CDR3 spells CASRSTRGIYNEQFF. The CDR3 DNA reads TGTGCCAGCAGATCCACTCGGGGAATTTACAATGAGCAGTTCTTC.

The chain carries TRBV4-2 and TRBJ2-7; TRBD2 matches 8 bases. The CDR3 sequence is 16 residues long. V was clipped by 4 bases and J by 3 bases; unmatched bases: 11. The germline V gene encodes CDR1 LGHNA and CDR2 YNFKEQ. CDR3 in DNA: TGTGCCAGCAGCCGTCGAAAGCGGGGGTGGGTCTACGAGCAGTACTTC. Amino acids: CASSRRKRGWVYEQYF.

As for this clone: An end of the junction does not agree with germline; a read error may underlie this. This sequence joins TRBV6-5 and TRBJ2-1; 8 positions match TRBD2. The CDR3 has 12 residues. The germline V gene encodes CDR1 MNHEY and CDR2 SVGAGI. The CDR3 nucleotides are TGTGCCAGCAGTTACTCGGGAGCGGGAGAAGTCTTC. It codes for CASSYSGAGEVF.

J is TRBJ2-7 and V is TRBV5-4; 13 nucleotides agree with TRBD2. The V and J ends lost 5 bases and 4 bases, in that order; junction bases with no gene match: 6. The CDR3 totals 15 residues. CDR1 is SGHNT and CDR2 is YYREEE in the germline V gene (reference sequence). As DNA, the CDR3 is TGTGCCAGCAGACTAGCGGGAGGGCCCGGATACGAGCAGTACTTC. It yields the protein CASRLAGGPGYEQYF.

In this sample, this clone turned up a few times. This chain links TRBV5-6 with TRBJ1-1, with unresolved D. CDR3 length: 12 residues. The V end was cut by 2 bases, the J end by 1 base, with 3 bases between. From germline, CDR1 is SGHDT and CDR2 YYEEEE. This CDR3 is CASSLANTEAFF. The CDR3 DNA reads TGTGCCAGCAGCTTAGCGAACACTGAAGCTTTCTTT.

V is TRBV7-9 and J is TRBJ2-5; TRBD1 matches 7 bases. The last part of the DNA fits TRBJ2-7 better; the J call may be wrong. The germline V gene has CDR1 SEHNR and CDR2 FQNEAQ (reference sequence). There are 15 residues in the CDR3. In nucleotides, the CDR3 is TGTGCCAGCAGTCCCCGAGGGGGCCTCCCCTACGAGCAGTACTTC. This sequence encodes CASSPRGGLPYEQYF.

This clone was seen only once. The chain links TRBV7-9 to TRBJ1-2, with no clear D. In germline, CDR1 is SEHNR, CDR2 FQNEAQ (reference sequence). This CDR3 is built from 10 residues. V lost 5 bases to trimming and J lost 5 bases, with 3 bases between them. The CDR3: CASSTYGYTF. CDR3 nucleotide sequence: TGTGCCAGCAGCACTTATGGCTACACCTTC.

This clone was seen once. The CDR3 coding sequence is TGTGCCAGCAGCTTAGCGCTCGGAGGTGGCAATGAGCAGTTCTTC. It is translated as CASSLALGGGNEQFF. The J gene is TRBJ2-1, the V gene TRBV7-9; maybe TRBD2 (5 bases). Trimming cost V 0 bases and J 6 bases, with 12 bases left between them. The CDR3 has 15 amino acids. The germline V gene has CDR1 SEHNR and CDR2 FQNEAQ (reference sequence).

This rearrangement joins TRBV7-3 to TRBJ2-3; 9 bases are a match to TRBD2. V shed 5 bases, J shed 4 bases, and the junction held 7 bases outside the gene matches. The CDR3 has 15 amino acids. CDR1 is SGHTA, CDR2 FQGTGA, per germline. The CDR3 here is CASSAAGGPPDTQYF. The CDR3 DNA reads TGTGCCAGCAGCGCGGCGGGGGGGCCCCCAGATACGCAGTATTTT.

The chain's CDR3 is CASSGGLFGPTNYGYTF. CDR3 nucleotide sequence: TGTGCCAGCAGTGGGGGCCTTTTCGGGCCGACTAACTATGGCTACACCTTC. The rearrangement uses TRBV25-1 and TRBJ1-2; weak D call: TRBD1 (5 bases). The length of the CDR3 is 17 residues. V shed 4 bases and J shed 0 bases, with 18 bases lying between them. Per germline, CDR1 MGHDK and CDR2 SYGVNS.